The next 29 T cell receptor beta chains were all read from a single sample in a study of OX40 agonist ivuxolimab in advanced cancers. Produced via immunoSEQ multiplex PCR; TCRdb's table is partial and in-frame only. The repertoire has 30,000 to 35,000 clones, around 84% of them found once; the top ten carry roughly 2.7%. The material sequenced was CD4+ or CD8+ T cells sorted from blood, taken in a trial of the OX40 agonist ivuxolimab. These receptors were collected from an adult with an advanced solid tumor such as melanoma, head and neck, liver or kidney cancer.

The rearrangement links TRBV7-2 to TRBJ2-7; no clear D gene. The CDR3 has 16 amino acids. V was shortened by 0 bases and J by 0 bases, with 12 bases between the two germline ends. Germline CDR1 SGHTA, CDR2 FQGNSA. CDR3 in amino acids: CASSLALGRSSYEQYF. The DNA for the CDR3 is TGTGCCAGCAGCTTAGCCCTCGGACGTAGCTCCTACGAGCAGTACTTC.

The chain joins TRBV7-9 to TRBJ1-2; 7 bases are shared with TRBD1. Losses at the gene ends were 5 bases for V and 2 bases for J; bases not matched to a gene: 11. The CDR3 loop spans 16 amino acids. Germline V gene lookup returns CDR1 SEHNR and CDR2 FQNEAQ (reference sequence). The DNA for the CDR3 is TGTGCCAGCAGCACCCTCGACAGGGTAAAGAACTATGGCTACACCTTC. Its translation: CASSTLDRVKNYGYTF. Variable domain in full (rest from reference TRBV7-9 and TRBJ1-2): DTGVSQNPRHKITKRGQNVTFRCDPISEHNRLYWYRQTLGQGPEFLTYFQNEAQLEKSRLLSDRFSAERPKGSFSTLEIQRTEQGDSAMYLCASSTLDRVKNYGYTFGSGTRLTVV.

The chain uses TRBV5-1 and TRBJ2-3; 9 positions agree with TRBD1. The J segment lost 3 bases and the V segment lost 4 bases, leaving 6 bases of the junction unmatched. Germline CDR1 is SGHRS and CDR2 is YFSETQ. This CDR3 contains 15 residues. The CDR3 sequence: CASSPRDRATDTQYF. DNA of the CDR3: TGCGCCAGCAGCCCCCGGGACAGGGCAACAGATACGCAGTATTTT.

This rearrangement joins TRBV9 to TRBJ1-2; D is uncertain. This CDR3 spans 13 amino acids. Per the germline V gene, CDR1 is SGDLS and CDR2 is YYNGEE. V lost 0 bases and J 2 bases, leaving 5 bases between the germline ends. The CDR3 nucleotides are TGTGCCAGCAGCGTAGAAGGGAACTATGGCTACACCTTC. It yields the protein CASSVEGNYGYTF. Combining the CDR3 with reference TRBV9 and TRBJ1-2 gives the whole variable domain DSGVTQTPKHLITATGQRVTLRCSPRSGDLSVYWYQQSLDQGLQFLIQYYNGEERAKGNILERFSAQQFPDLHSELNLSSLELGDSALYFCASSVEGNYGYTFGSGTRLTVV.

V usage is TRBV7-2 and J usage is TRBJ2-2, with D possibly being TRBD1 (6 bases). V gave up 5 bases and J gave up 6 bases, with 10 bases separating them. Germline V CDR1 and CDR2: SGHTA, FQGNSA. This CDR3 comprises 13 residues. The CDR3 protein is CASSRDIAGELFF. Written as DNA, the CDR3 is TGTGCCAGCAGCCGGGACATCGCCGGGGAGCTGTTTTTT.

V and J are TRBV6-6 and TRBJ1-4; TRBD1 is a possible D gene (5 bases). Deletions cut 6 bases from V and 7 bases from J, with 15 bases between. Germline V gene sequence: CDR1 MNHNY, CDR2 SVGAGI (reference sequence). CDR3 length equals 14 residues. This CDR3 is CASRKGRGVEKLFF. CDR3 nucleotide sequence: TGTGCCAGCAGAAAGGGACGAGGAGTTGAAAAACTGTTTTTT.

The chain links TRBV18 to TRBJ1-1, with 10 bases matching TRBD1. The V segment lost 1 base and the J segment 3 bases; nucleotides outside the gene matches: 8. Germline V lookup: CDR1 KGHSH, CDR2 LQKENI. The CDR3 is 17 amino acids. The CDR3, as DNA: TGTGCCAGCTCACCACTCGAGGCGACAGGGGGCCACACTGAAGCTTTCTTT. Translating it yields CASSPLEATGGHTEAFF.

This clone was recorded only once. One junction end disagrees with the germline gene, perhaps due to a read error. The sample holds other DNA sequences that translate to the same CDR3. This chain joins TRBV19 and TRBJ2-7, with 8 bases matching TRBD2. Per germline, CDR1 LNHDA and CDR2 SQIVND (reference sequence). The CDR3 runs to 12 residues. The CDR3 DNA follows: TGTGCCAGCGGGAGGGGAATCTACGAGCAATACTTC. Translating it yields CASGRGIYEQYF.

The chain joins TRBV6-5 to TRBJ1-5; D might be TRBD1 (6 bases). The germline V gene encodes CDR1 MNHEY and CDR2 SVGAGI. The CDR3 runs to 13 residues. Trimming cost V 7 bases and J 6 bases, with 13 bases left between them. The chain's CDR3 is CASTRGVGQPQHF. CDR3 bases: TGTGCCAGCACCAGGGGTGTGGGTCAGCCCCAGCATTTT.

The V call is TRBV13, the J call TRBJ2-5; TRBD1 agrees at 8 bases. The CDR3 runs 14 residues. V lost 5 bases, J lost 3 bases, and 5 bases stayed unmatched. The germline gives CDR1 PRHDT, CDR2 FYEKMQ (reference sequence). CDR3 nucleotide sequence: TGTGCCAGCAGCCCCGGGACAGGAGAAGAGACCCAGTACTTC. The encoded protein is CASSPGTGEETQYF.

V is TRBV4-3 and J is TRBJ1-4; unclear D gene. In germline, CDR1 is LGHNA, CDR2 YSLEER. With 4 bases removed from V and 7 bases from J, the gap between germline ends came to 13 bases. The CDR3 runs 14 residues. CDR3 nucleotide sequence: TGCGCCAGCAGCCGCCGAGGCGGGGTTGAAAAACTGTTTTTT. It specifies CASSRRGGVEKLFF.

The rearrangement uses TRBV29-1 and TRBJ2-7, with 10 bases aligning to TRBD1. The germline CDR1 and CDR2 sequences are SQVTM and ANQGSEA. V was pared by 7 bases and J by 5 bases, with 2 bases of the junction left unmatched. The CDR3 loop spans 11 amino acids. The CDR3: CSGGQGDEQYF. Written as DNA, the CDR3 is TGCAGCGGAGGACAGGGGGACGAGCAGTACTTC.

The V and J genes are TRBV5-1 and TRBJ2-1; TRBD1 matches at 8 bases. V trimming: 0 bases; J trimming: 8 bases; junction bases outside the gene matches: 4. The length of the CDR3 is 14 residues. Germline CDR1 and CDR2: SGHRS and YFSETQ. The CDR3: CASSLGQGFDEQFF. DNA for the CDR3: TGCGCCAGCAGCTTGGGACAGGGGTTCGATGAGCAGTTCTTC. Together with reference TRBV5-1 and TRBJ2-1, the CDR3 gives the full variable domain: KAGVTQTPRYLIKTRGQQVTLSCSPISGHRSVSWYQQTPGQGLQFLFEYFSETQRNKGNFPGRFSGRQFSNSRSEMNVSTLELGDSALYLCASSLGQGFDEQFFGPGTRLTVL.

The chain couples TRBV30 to TRBJ2-7; D unclear. Trimming cost V 0 bases and J 0 bases, with 12 bases left between them. There are 15 residues in the CDR3. CDR1 and CDR2 from the germline V gene are GTSNPN and SVGIG (reference sequence). CDR3 loop: CAWSVPAPGSYEQYF. The CDR3 nucleotides are TGTGCCTGGAGTGTACCGGCCCCGGGCTCCTACGAGCAGTACTTC.

This chain connects TRBV5-4 to TRBJ2-1; tentatively, D is TRBD2 (5 bases). The length of the CDR3 is 16 residues. Trimming removed 2 bases from V and 2 bases from J, with 14 bases in between. Per the germline V gene, CDR1 is SGHNT and CDR2 is YYREEE (reference sequence). CDR3 sequence reads: CASSFSSGIPYNEQFF. The CDR3 nucleotides read TGTGCCAGCAGCTTCAGCAGCGGTATACCCTACAATGAGCAGTTCTTC.

This chain joins TRBV14 and TRBJ1-2; D is undetermined. CDR3 length: 13 residues. Germline CDR1 and CDR2: SGHDN and FVKESK. Trimming removed 5 bases at V and 3 bases at J, with 10 bases between. The CDR3 is CASSEAAYYGYTF. CDR3 nucleotide sequence: TGTGCCAGCAGCGAGGCAGCCTACTATGGCTACACCTTC.

In DNA form, the CDR3 reads TGTGCCAGCAGTTTGCTTACTAATTCACCCCTCCACTTT. It is translated as CASSLLTNSPLHF. J is TRBJ1-6 and V is TRBV28; D unclear. Germline values: CDR1 MDHEN, CDR2 SYDVKM. Trimming left V 3 bases short and J 6 bases short, with 6 bases between. The CDR3 has 13 amino acids.

This clone was detected only a few times. The chain recombines TRBV4-1 with TRBJ1-6; D gene unclear. The CDR3 loop spans 15 amino acids. V lost 1 base and J lost 10, with 14 bases in between. CDR1 and CDR2 from the germline V gene are MGHRA and YSYEKL. The CDR3 DNA reads as TGCGCCAGCAGCCAAGGACACGGGCTGAACTCACCCCTCCACTTT. This gives the protein CASSQGHGLNSPLHF.

This clone was seen a handful of times. The V gene is TRBV30, the J gene TRBJ1-1; D gene uncertain. Germline V gives CDR1 GTSNPN, CDR2 SVGIG (reference sequence). V lost 2 bases to trimming and J lost 5 bases, with 18 bases between them. The CDR3 has 15 amino acids. Here the CDR3 reads CAWSSPGSVVTEAFF. CDR3 DNA sequence: TGTGCCTGGAGTTCCCCTGGGTCCGTTGTTACTGAAGCTTTCTTT. Based on the CDR3 plus reference TRBV30 and TRBJ1-1, the full variable domain is SQTIHQWPATLVQPVGSPLSLECTVEGTSNPNLYWYRQAAGRGLQLLFYSVGIGQISSEVPQNLSASRPQDRQFILSSKKLLLSDSGFYLCAWSSPGSVVTEAFFGQGTRLTVV.

The V call is TRBV7-8, the J call TRBJ1-2; D gene ambiguous. V was shortened by 1 base and J by 11 bases, with 20 bases between the two germline ends. The CDR3 extends over 15 amino acids. The V gene's germline CDR1 is SGHVS and CDR2 FQNEAQ. The CDR3 bases are TGTGCCAGCAGCTTAGACTTCCAAACCCCAGGCGGGTACACCTTC. It is translated as CASSLDFQTPGGYTF.

With regard to this clone: A much larger clone sits a single nucleotide away, making a read error possible. Within the sample, other DNA sequences also encode this same CDR3. The J gene is TRBJ2-2, the V gene TRBV27; D is perhaps TRBD1 or TRBD2 (6 bases each). CDR1 is MNHEY, CDR2 SMNVEV, per germline (reference sequence). The CDR3 extends over 16 amino acids. CDR3 DNA: TGTGCCAGCAGACTATTACAGGGCGGGAACACCGGGGAGCTATTTTTT. Its translation is CASRLLQGGNTGELFF.

The chain recombines TRBV19 with TRBJ2-2; 9 bases map to TRBD1. Germline CDR1 and CDR2: LNHDA and SQIVND (reference sequence). The V segment lost 0 bases and the J segment 0 bases; nucleotides outside the gene matches: 5. The CDR3 loop spans 18 amino acids. The CDR3 DNA reads as TGTGCCAGTAGTATAGAGGGGACAGGGTTCGCGAACACCGGGGAGCTGTTTTTT. Residues: CASSIEGTGFANTGELFF.

This clone was detected once. The chain joins TRBV7-2 to TRBJ2-5, with D unresolved. TRBJ2-7 explains the end of the DNA better; the J call may be wrong. Germline V lookup: CDR1 SGHTA, CDR2 FQGNSA. The CDR3 runs to 13 residues. The CDR3 bases are TGTGCCAGCAGCTTAGCAAAGATCTACGAGCAGTACTTC. Its protein is CASSLAKIYEQYF.

This chain links TRBV11-2 with TRBJ1-2; D unclear. Germline CDR1 and CDR2: SGHAT and FQNNGV. The CDR3 is made up of 13 amino acids. Trimming pared 5 bases from V and 2 bases from J, leaving 9 bases between. CDR3 protein: CASSPTENYGYTF. In DNA, the CDR3 is TGTGCCAGCAGCCCTACAGAAAACTATGGCTACACCTTC.

V is TRBV6-1 and J is TRBJ2-1; D remains unclear. The CDR3 sequence is 12 residues long. Germline CDR1 MNHNS, CDR2 SASEGT. Deletions cut 5 bases from V and 6 bases from J, with 8 bases between. CDR3 sequence reads: CASSNVLNEQFF. In DNA form, the CDR3 reads TGTGCCAGCAGTAACGTCCTCAATGAGCAGTTCTTC.

V is TRBV4-1 and J is TRBJ2-1; 13 positions agree with TRBD2. V was clipped by 4 bases and J by 6 bases; unmatched bases: 12. The V gene's germline CDR1 is MGHRA and CDR2 YSYEKL. This CDR3 contains 18 residues. The CDR3 nucleotides read TGCGCCAGCAGCCCCAGCCCGGCTCGACTAGCGGGAGGCAATGAGCAGTTCTTC. Its translation: CASSPSPARLAGGNEQFF.

J is TRBJ2-5 and V is TRBV15; TRBD1 agrees at 12 bases. V was clipped by 3 bases and J by 5 bases; unmatched bases: 10. The CDR3 is 17 residues long. CDR1 is LNHNV, CDR2 YYDKDF, per germline (reference sequence). Here the CDR3 reads CATSSGGTGGFWETQYF. Here the CDR3 DNA reads TGTGCCACCAGCAGCGGCGGGACAGGGGGCTTTTGGGAGACCCAGTACTTC.

This clone was observed a few times. This sequence joins TRBV6-8 and TRBJ1-2; 7 bases fit TRBD1. V shed 2 bases, J shed 8 bases, and the junction held 8 bases outside the gene matches. The CDR3 sequence is 14 residues long. Germline-derived CDR1 and CDR2 are MNHGY and SAAAGT. As DNA, the CDR3 is TGTGCCAGCAGTTACGGCAGGGGGGTGGAAGGCTACACCTTC. Translating gives CASSYGRGVEGYTF.

The chain employs TRBV7-2 and TRBJ2-1; the match to TRBD2 covers 9 bases. Unmatched junction bases numbered 8, after V lost 5 bases and J lost 9 bases. The CDR3 consists of 14 residues. The germline V gene encodes CDR1 SGHTA and CDR2 FQGNSA. CDR3 sequence reads: CASSPRMTSGEQFF. CDR3 nucleotides: TGTGCCAGCAGCCCCCGAATGACTAGCGGTGAGCAGTTCTTC.